A selection of T cell receptor beta chains follows, all from one sample in a study of patients and donors after allogeneic stem cell transplantation. MiXCR, applied by TCRdb to the RT-PCR reads, yields one record per CDR3 protein. The data contain roughly 250,000 distinct CDR3 sequences, 13% to 15% of them seen just once; the ten biggest clones take up around a tenth. The source material was blood, either unsorted or a sorted T cell fraction (not recorded which). Receptors originate from a human donor who was either an allogeneic HSCT recipient or a stem cell or donor lymphocyte infusion donor (not recorded which). It is not recorded whose cells these are; they may come from a transplant donor. Both conserved end residues are part of each CDR3. The D gene is left open where the match is weak. Expanded clones are given a class, and other clones once, few, many or no size at all.

CDR3aa: CATSDSIPGQGRRGELFF; CDR3nt: TGTGCCACCAGTGACTCCATCCCGGGACAGGGGAGGAGAGGGGAGCTGTTTTTT; d_gene: TRBD1; abundance: many; j_gene: TRBJ2-2; v_gene: TRBV24-1
CDR3aa: CASRTLGQGARNTQYF; CDR3nt: TGTGCCAGCAGGACCCTTGGACAGGGGGCGCGAAATACGCAGTATTTT; d_gene: TRBD1; abundance: few; j_gene: TRBJ2-3; v_gene: TRBV12-3/TRBV12-4
CDR3aa: CATSDGKGYEQYF; CDR3nt: TGTGCCACCAGTGATGGGAAGGGATACGAGCAGTACTTC; d_gene: .; abundance: many; j_gene: TRBJ2-7; v_gene: TRBV24-1
CDR3aa: CASSLLEAGARGEQFF; CDR3nt: TGTGCCAGCAGTTTACTTGAGGCGGGGGCCCGCGGTGAGCAGTTCTTC; d_gene: .; abundance: many; j_gene: TRBJ2-1; v_gene: TRBV12-3/TRBV12-4
CDR3aa: CASSGGNTIYF; CDR3nt: TGTGCCAGCAGTGGGGGAAACACCATATATTTT; d_gene: .; abundance: many; j_gene: TRBJ1-3; v_gene: TRBV2
CDR3aa: CASSLAGQDLGEQYF; CDR3nt: TGCGCCAGCAGCTTGGCCGGTCAGGACCTTGGGGAGCAGTACTTC; d_gene: .; abundance: few; j_gene: TRBJ2-7; v_gene: TRBV5-1
CDR3aa: CSAPGDQETQYF; CDR3nt: TGCAGTGCTCCTGGGGACCAAGAGACCCAGTACTTC; d_gene: .; abundance: many; j_gene: TRBJ2-5; v_gene: TRBV20-1
CDR3aa: CASSPPGRTGTMNTEAFF; CDR3nt: TGTGCCAGCTCACCACCGGGTAGAACAGGGACCATGAACACTGAAGCTTTCTTT; d_gene: .; abundance: .; j_gene: TRBJ1-1; v_gene: TRBV18
CDR3aa: CASSLWPDTQYF; CDR3nt: TGTGCCAGCAGCTTATGGCCAGATACGCAGTATTTT; d_gene: .; abundance: many; j_gene: TRBJ2-3; v_gene: TRBV7-2
CDR3aa: CASSPGGSSDTQYF; CDR3nt: TGTGCCAGCTCACCAGGCGGGAGTTCAGATACGCAGTATTTT; d_gene: TRBD2; abundance: many; j_gene: TRBJ2-3; v_gene: TRBV18
CDR3aa: CASSVPGTGGETQYF; CDR3nt: TGTGCCAGCAGTGTCCCCGGGACAGGGGGTGAGACCCAGTACTTC; d_gene: TRBD1; abundance: many; j_gene: TRBJ2-5; v_gene: TRBV6-1
CDR3aa: CARTSDSNQPQHF; CDR3nt: TGTGCCAGAACGAGCGATAGCAATCAGCCCCAGCATTTT; d_gene: .; abundance: few; j_gene: TRBJ1-5; v_gene: TRBV7-8